A selection of T cell receptor beta chains follows, all from one sample in a study of T cells after posttransplantation cyclophosphamide. Clones were sequenced by immunoSEQ multiplex PCR, and TCRdb holds only the in-frame ones, with some missing. The table includes some 54,000 clones, under 95% detected once. The sequencing input was PBMCs. Receptors originate from a woman aged 25 to 39 in good health and a related stem cell transplant donor. CDR3s include the opening cysteine and the closing phenylalanine or tryptophan. The D gene is left open where the match is weak. Only some rows state a clone size, as once, few, many or a class for expanded clones.

TRBV6-6	TRBJ1-6	TRBD1	NA	CASSAGRQGANSPLHF	TGTGCCAGCAGTGCCGGCAGACAGGGAGCAAATTCACCCCTCCACTTT
TRBV4-3	TRBJ2-2	NA	few	CASSESDGLTTGELFF	TGCGCCAGCAGCGAAAGCGACGGACTAACCACCGGGGAGCTGTTTTTT
TRBV28	TRBJ1-2	TRBD1	NA	CASNVPGQGNYGYTF	TGTGCCAGCAACGTCCCGGGACAGGGAAACTATGGCTACACCTTC
TRBV18	TRBJ1-2	NA	NA	CASSLTESSNYGYTF	TGTGCCAGCTCCTTGACAGAGTCTTCTAACTATGGCTACACCTTC
TRBV10-3	TRBJ1-1	TRBD1	NA	CAIKDRGNTEAFF	TGTGCCATCAAGGACAGGGGGAACACTGAAGCTTTCTTT
TRBV6-1	TRBJ1-2	NA	NA	CASRADRTSDGYTF	TGTGCCAGCAGGGCCGACAGGACCAGCGATGGCTACACCTTC
TRBV11-1	TRBJ2-2	TRBD1	NA	CASSVITGGTGELFF	TGTGCCAGCAGCGTTATTACAGGGGGCACCGGGGAGCTGTTTTTT
TRBV12-5	TRBJ2-7	NA	NA	CASGLVQTVAYEQYF	TGTGCTAGTGGTTTGGTACAGACAGTCGCCTACGAGCAGTACTTC
TRBV19	TRBJ2-7	NA	NA	CASSIAGRSPEQYF	TGTGCCAGTAGTATAGCGGGGAGGTCCCCCGAGCAGTACTTC
TRBV27	TRBJ2-5	TRBD2	NA	CASSPGGGASRGEETQYF	TGTGCCAGCAGTCCCGGGGGGGGCGCTTCCCGGGGGGAAGAGACCCAGTACTTC
TRBV4-3	TRBJ1-4	TRBD1	NA	CASGRTGTEKLFF	TGCGCCAGCGGACGGACAGGGACGGAAAAACTGTTTTTT
TRBV7-8	TRBJ1-1	NA	NA	CASRPGGAGTEAFF	TGTGCCAGCCGCCCAGGAGGGGCGGGAACTGAAGCTTTCTTT
TRBV7-9	TRBJ2-1	TRBD2	NA	CASSSPIAGYSYNEQFF	TGTGCCAGCAGTTCTCCCATAGCGGGTTATTCCTACAATGAGCAGTTCTTC
TRBV27	TRBJ2-5	TRBD1	NA	CASSFRDRVPETQYF	TGTGCCAGCAGTTTCCGGGACAGGGTTCCGGAGACCCAGTACTTC
TRBV2	TRBJ1-2	NA	NA	CASISDGYTF	TGTGCCAGCATCTCGGATGGCTACACCTTC
TRBV5-6	TRBJ2-5	NA	NA	CASQFQGQETQYF	TGTGCCAGCCAGTTTCAGGGACAAGAGACCCAGTACTTC
TRBV5-4	TRBJ2-5	TRBD1	NA	CASSSRDRQETQYF	TGTGCCAGCAGCTCTCGGGACAGGCAAGAGACCCAGTACTTC
TRBV6-1	TRBJ2-7	TRBD2	NA	CASSEYASAGGEQYF	TGTGCCAGCAGTGAATACGCCAGTGCCGGGGGGGAGCAGTACTTC
TRBV19	TRBJ1-6	NA	NA	CASTLGASNSPLHF	TGTGCCAGTACCTTGGGGGCTTCAAATTCACCCCTCCACTTT
TRBV5-1	TRBJ1-1	TRBD1	NA	CASSRDRGQDEAFF	TGCGCCAGCAGCCGGGACAGGGGGCAGGATGAAGCTTTCTTT
TRBV30	TRBJ1-5	NA	NA	CAWSVRGRGNQPQHF	TGTGCCTGGAGTGTACGGGGGAGGGGGAATCAGCCCCAGCATTTT
TRBV6-1	TRBJ2-3	NA	NA	CASIRDIQTDTQYF	TGTGCCAGCATCCGGGACATCCAAACAGATACGCAGTATTTT
TRBV10-3	TRBJ2-2	TRBD1	NA	CAISGTGGFTGELFF	TGTGCCATCAGTGGCACAGGGGGGTTCACCGGGGAGCTGTTTTTT
TRBV19	TRBJ2-5	NA	once	CASSPKLVPKTQYF	TGTGCCAGTAGTCCAAAACTAGTCCCGAAGACCCAGTACTTC
TRBV14	TRBJ1-2	NA	once	CASSRFVGEGYTF	TGTGCCAGCAGCCGCTTTGTAGGGGAAGGCTACACCTTC
TRBV7-3	TRBJ2-3	NA	NA	CASSLTLGGASTDTQYF	TGTGCCAGCAGCTTAACGTTAGGCGGGGCGAGCACAGATACGCAGTATTTT
TRBV5-4	TRBJ2-2	TRBD1	NA	CASSLGTDLHTGELFF	TGTGCCAGCAGCTTAGGGACAGACCTGCACACCGGGGAGCTGTTTTTT
TRBV19	TRBJ1-2	TRBD1	NA	CASSNPLGQGYYGYTF	TGTGCCAGTAGTAACCCCCTAGGACAGGGTTACTATGGCTACACCTTC
TRBV19	TRBJ1-1	NA	NA	CASSMGQNTEAFF	TGTGCCAGTAGTATGGGACAGAACACTGAAGCTTTCTTT
TRBV2	TRBJ2-7	NA	NA	CASSEAPRQLYEQYF	TGTGCCAGCAGTGAAGCGCCCAGGCAGCTCTACGAGCAGTACTTC
TRBV19	TRBJ1-1	NA	NA	CASSPTGLNTEAFF	TGTGCCAGTAGTCCAACAGGGCTGAACACTGAAGCTTTCTTT
TRBV6-1	TRBJ2-3	TRBD2	NA	CASSEWGGKDTQYF	TGTGCCAGCAGTGAATGGGGAGGGAAAGATACGCAGTATTTT
TRBV7-8	TRBJ1-6	NA	NA	CASSLRGSSRQGSPLHF	TGTGCCAGCAGCCTAAGGGGGAGCAGCCGGCAAGGTTCACCCCTCCACTTT
TRBV6-5	TRBJ2-5	TRBD1	NA	CASSFYRGEGQETQYF	TGTGCCAGCAGTTTTTACAGGGGAGAAGGGCAAGAGACCCAGTACTTC
TRBV10-2	TRBJ1-4	NA	NA	CASRGGTTTHNEKLFF	TGCGCCAGCCGCGGGGGGACGACTACTCATAATGAAAAACTGTTTTTT
TRBV30	TRBJ1-5	TRBD1	NA	CAWSKDRGNQPQHF	TGTGCCTGGAGTAAAGACAGGGGAAATCAGCCCCAGCATTTT
TRBV5-4	TRBJ1-2	NA	NA	CASSLEGDGPYGYTF	TGTGCCAGCAGCTTGGAGGGGGACGGGCCCTATGGCTACACCTTC
TRBV7-9	TRBJ2-7	NA	NA	CASSLAGVYEQYF	TGTGCCAGCAGCTTAGCCGGGGTCTACGAGCAGTACTTC
TRBV30	TRBJ1-2	NA	once	CAWSVTNRVYYGYTF	TGTGCCTGGAGTGTTACCAACAGGGTCTACTATGGCTACACCTTC